The 32 T cell receptor beta chains given below trace back to one sample, sequenced in a study of T cell changes during pregnancy in multiple sclerosis. The data were produced by immunoSEQ multiplex PCR, yet TCRdb's version contains in-frame clones alone and is incomplete. The sample consists of tens of thousands of clones, roughly 91% of them appearing once. The specimen comprised peripheral blood, sampled in the first trimester of pregnancy. These TCRs come from a female donor with multiple sclerosis, enrolled in a pregnancy study.

The rearrangement links TRBV9 to TRBJ2-1; 8 positions agree with TRBD2. Germline V gene data show CDR1 as SGDLS and CDR2 as YYNGEE. Trimming cost V 4 bases and J 10 bases; bases outside gene matches: 16. This CDR3 spans 16 amino acids. The CDR3 bases are TGTGCCAGCAGCATACCACCCGGGACTAGTACTCGCGAGCAGTTCTTC. Amino acids: CASSIPPGTSTREQFF.

The rearrangement uses TRBV25-1 and TRBJ2-1, with 10 nucleotides matching TRBD2. Per germline, CDR1 MGHDK and CDR2 SYGVNS. There are 14 residues in the CDR3. With 5 bases clipped from V and 8 bases from J, the junction kept 6 bases outside the gene matches. CDR3 residues: CASSSGRASHEQFF. The CDR3 nucleotides are TGTGCCAGCAGTAGCGGGAGGGCCTCTCATGAGCAGTTCTTC.

The chain couples TRBV19 to TRBJ2-1; tentative D call: TRBD1 (8 bases). The CDR3 runs 17 residues. V gave up 4 bases and J gave up 10 bases, with 26 bases separating them. Germline V gives CDR1 LNHDA, CDR2 SQIVND (reference sequence). CDR3 amino acids: CASSTFPDRDIGGEQFF. CDR3 coding DNA: TGTGCCAGTAGTACCTTCCCGGACAGGGATATCGGGGGGGAGCAGTTCTTC.

The chain uses TRBV2 and TRBJ1-5, with TRBD1 matching over 8 bases. V trimming: 4 bases; J trimming: 6 bases; junction bases outside the gene matches: 5. The CDR3 runs to 14 residues. In germline, CDR1 is SNHLY, CDR2 FYNNEI. The chain's CDR3 is CASSGSGGSQPQHF. The CDR3 DNA follows: TGTGCCAGCAGTGGTTCAGGGGGCAGTCAGCCCCAGCATTTT. Full variable domain (remainder filled in from reference TRBV2 and TRBJ1-5): EPEVTQTPSHQVTQMGQEVILRCVPISNHLYFYWYRQILGQKVEFLVSFYNNEISEKSEIFDDQFSVERPDGSNFTLKIRSTKLEDSAMYFCASSGSGGSQPQHFGDGTRLSIL.

This chain joins TRBV30 and TRBJ2-7, with TRBD2 identical over 9 bases. Germline V gives CDR1 GTSNPN, CDR2 SVGIG (reference sequence). This CDR3 region has 15 residues. V dropped 1 base and J dropped 3; count of bases not matched to a gene: 7. CDR3 sequence: CAWSDRGLAHYEQYF. DNA for the CDR3: TGTGCCTGGAGTGACAGGGGACTAGCCCACTACGAGCAGTACTTC.

The chain employs TRBV27 and TRBJ2-5; 8 bases align to TRBD2. This CDR3 is built from 19 residues. Germline V gives CDR1 MNHEY, CDR2 SMNVEV (reference sequence). V lost 4 bases, J lost 2 bases, and 18 bases stayed unmatched. In DNA form, the CDR3 reads TGTGCCAGCAGTTCTGGCTGGGCGGGAGGTTTTTACGGGCAAGAGACCCAGTACTTC. Its protein product is CASSSGWAGGFYGQETQYF.

The chain has TRBV9 and TRBJ2-1, with D perhaps TRBD1 (7 bases). CDR3 size: 16 residues. V was clipped by 0 bases and J by 8 bases, with 18 bases between them. Germline V lookup: CDR1 SGDLS, CDR2 YYNGEE. CDR3 DNA: TGTGCCAGCAGCGTAGTTTCGACAGGGAGGCGCGATGAGCAGTTCTTC. Translation: CASSVVSTGRRDEQFF.

This clone is a singleton in its sample. V and J are TRBV5-5 and TRBJ1-2, with D hard to call. Trimming stripped 0 bases from V and 3 bases from J, with 18 bases between. The CDR3 is 17 residues long. Germline V gene sequence: CDR1 SGHKS, CDR2 YYEKEE (reference sequence). The DNA of the CDR3 is TGTGCCAGCAGCTTGGAACAGTTCGAGAAAAGGCACTATGGCTACACCTTC. As protein: CASSLEQFEKRHYGYTF. The whole variable domain, remainder taken from reference TRBV5-5 and TRBJ1-2, is DAGVTQSPTHLIKTRGQQVTLRCSPISGHKSVSWYQQVLGQGPQFIFQYYEKEERGRGNFPDRFSARQFPNYSSELNVNALLLGDSALYLCASSLEQFEKRHYGYTFGSGTRLTVV.

V is TRBV10-3 and J is TRBJ1-1, with 8 bases aligning to TRBD1. The J segment lost 1 base and the V segment lost 4 bases, leaving 14 bases of the junction unmatched. In germline, CDR1 is ENHRY, CDR2 SYGVKD. The CDR3 has 18 amino acids. CDR3 region: CAISARPGTGSRNTEAFF. Written as DNA, the CDR3 is TGTGCCATCAGTGCCAGACCCGGGACAGGTTCGAGGAACACTGAAGCTTTCTTT.

The chain uses TRBV28 and TRBJ2-7, with TRBD1 matching over 11 bases. The V gene end was trimmed by 4 bases and the J gene end by 4 bases; junction bases not matched to a gene: 9. Looked up from germline, CDR1 is MDHEN and CDR2 is SYDVKM. This CDR3 has 16 residues. This CDR3 reads CASSSWTGGNLYEQYF. DNA of the CDR3: TGTGCCAGCAGTTCATGGACAGGGGGCAATCTATACGAGCAGTACTTC.

The chain joins TRBV5-4 to TRBJ2-1; D call uncertain. Between the trimmed V and J ends, which lost 0 bases and 7 bases, there was a span of 8 bases. The CDR3 extends over 13 amino acids. Looked up from germline, CDR1 is SGHNT and CDR2 is YYREEE (reference sequence). CDR3 in DNA: TGTGCCAGCAGCTTGGAAACGGTTAATGAGCAGTTCTTC. Translation: CASSLETVNEQFF.

This clone was seen more than once but under ten times. V and J are TRBV7-2 and TRBJ2-1; the D is unclear. Per the germline V gene, CDR1 is SGHTA and CDR2 is FQGNSA. The CDR3 totals 12 residues. Trimming pared 5 bases from V and 9 bases from J, leaving 11 bases between. The CDR3 loop reads CASSPPRSEQFF. DNA for the CDR3: TGTGCCAGCAGCCCTCCCCGGAGTGAGCAGTTCTTC.

J is TRBJ2-2 and V is TRBV15; perhaps TRBD2 as D (6 bases). The CDR3 loop spans 13 amino acids. Per germline, CDR1 LNHNV and CDR2 YYDKDF (reference sequence). The V and J ends lost 4 bases and 7 bases respectively, with 10 bases between them. The CDR3 DNA is TGTGCCACCAGCAAGGGGAGGATCGGGGAGCTGTTTTTT. It is translated as CATSKGRIGELFF.

The CDR3 DNA reads as TGCGCCAGCAGCTCAATAGGGGGTCAGCCCCAGCATTTT. Translating it yields CASSSIGGQPQHF. The V call is TRBV5-1, the J call TRBJ1-5; tentatively, D is TRBD1 (6 bases). Germline lookup yields CDR1 SGHRS and CDR2 YFSETQ. V gave up 3 bases and J gave up 6 bases, with 10 bases separating them. This CDR3 spans 13 amino acids.

This chain links TRBV4-2 with TRBJ1-1; no reliable D call. CDR1 LGHNA and CDR2 YNFKEQ come from the germline V gene. V shed 0 bases and J shed 10 bases, with 12 bases lying between them. The CDR3 is made up of 13 amino acids. The CDR3 is CASSQESHESAFF. The DNA for the CDR3 is TGTGCCAGCAGCCAAGAGAGCCACGAGTCAGCTTTCTTT.

The chain employs TRBV9 and TRBJ2-3; maybe TRBD1 (5 bases). The CDR3 spans 14 residues. The germline V and J ends were trimmed by 7 bases and 2 bases, with 14 bases remaining between them. CDR1 SGDLS and CDR2 YYNGEE come from the germline V gene. CDR3 protein: CASGARSYTDTQYF. The CDR3 nucleotides are TGTGCCAGCGGGGCCAGGAGCTACACAGATACGCAGTATTTT.

V is TRBV19 and J is TRBJ2-2; unclear D gene. Per germline, CDR1 LNHDA and CDR2 SQIVND (reference sequence). The V and J ends lost 0 bases and 2 bases respectively, with 4 bases between them. This CDR3 spans 14 amino acids. The CDR3 region is CASSIDLNTGELFF. CDR3 sequence (DNA): TGTGCCAGTAGTATAGATTTAAACACCGGGGAGCTGTTTTTT.

CDR3 nucleotides: TGTGCCAGCAGTTCTCAGGGACAGCTGAACACTGAAGCTTTCTTT. It yields the protein CASSSQGQLNTEAFF. This chain links TRBV6-6 with TRBJ1-1; TRBD1 agrees at 7 bases. Germline CDR1 MNHNY, CDR2 SVGAGI (reference sequence). The ends lost 4 bases at V and 0 bases at J; junction bases unmatched: 5. This CDR3 is built from 15 residues.

The chain joins TRBV5-1 to TRBJ2-7, with 10 bases identical to TRBD1. The length of the CDR3 is 15 residues. With 4 bases clipped from V and 7 bases from J, the junction kept 11 bases outside the gene matches. The germline V gene encodes CDR1 SGHRS and CDR2 YFSETQ. The CDR3 is CASSPAGTGVGEQYF. The CDR3 coding sequence is TGCGCCAGCAGCCCCGCCGGGACAGGGGTTGGGGAGCAGTACTTC.

V gene TRBV15 combines with J gene TRBJ2-3; 8 bases match TRBD2. The CDR3 has 16 residues. Germline V lookup: CDR1 LNHNV, CDR2 YYDKDF (reference sequence). The trim removed 0 bases at V and 8 bases at J, leaving 10 bases unmatched. The CDR3 DNA follows: TGTGCCACCAGCAGAGAGATGAGGCGGGGGGAGGGTACGCAGTATTTT. As protein: CATSREMRRGEGTQYF.

CDR3 sequence reads: CASSLLAGGRSGTQYF. The CDR3 DNA reads TGTGCCAGCAGTTTATTGGCAGGGGGGAGGTCTGGGACCCAGTACTTC. The chain couples TRBV27 to TRBJ2-5; possibly TRBD1 for D (7 bases). The V and J ends lost 1 base and 7 bases respectively, with 19 bases between them. The CDR3 runs 16 residues. Germline-derived CDR1 and CDR2 are MNHEY and SMNVEV (reference sequence).

CDR3 region: CASALSGGGYEQYF. The CDR3 DNA follows: TGTGCCAGCGCCCTTTCGGGGGGAGGATACGAGCAGTACTTC. The chain links TRBV28 to TRBJ2-7; the match to TRBD2 covers 7 bases. The CDR3 covers 14 residues. CDR1 and CDR2 from the germline V gene are MDHEN and SYDVKM. The V gene end was trimmed by 8 bases and the J gene end by 4 bases; junction bases not matched to a gene: 11.

The rearrangement links TRBV6-6 to TRBJ2-7, with TRBD2 as a possible D gene (5 bases). The V end lost 8 bases, the J end lost 2 bases, and 10 bases lay between the germline ends. The CDR3 has 12 amino acids. Germline assignment: CDR1 MNHNY and CDR2 SVGAGI (reference sequence). CDR3 DNA sequence: TGTGCCAGCGGGAGCCTCGCCTACGAGCAGTACTTC. It is translated as CASGSLAYEQYF.

The V call is TRBV15, the J call TRBJ2-1, with 8 positions matching TRBD2. After removal of 1 base from V and 5 bases from J, the junction contained 1 base not matched to a gene. The germline gives CDR1 LNHNV, CDR2 YYDKDF (reference sequence). CDR3 length: 14 residues. CDR3 sequence: CATSRALADNEQFF. CDR3 in DNA: TGTGCCACCAGCAGAGCACTAGCGGACAATGAGCAGTTCTTC. Filled out from reference TRBV15 and TRBJ2-1, the complete variable domain reads DAMVIQNPRYQVTQFGKPVTLSCSQTLNHNVMYWYQQKSSQAPKLLFHYYDKDFNNEADTPDNFQSRRPNTSFCFLDIRSPGLGDTAMYLCATSRALADNEQFFGPGTRLTVL.

The chain employs TRBV4-3 and TRBJ2-1; 7 nucleotides align to TRBD2. This CDR3 contains 18 residues. The junction had 8 bases not matched to a gene; V was cut back by 0 bases and J by 0 bases. Germline V lookup: CDR1 LGHNA, CDR2 YSLEER. The CDR3 DNA follows: TGCGCCAGCAGCCAAGAAATGAGGTGGGGGGGCTCCTACAATGAGCAGTTCTTC. Translating it yields CASSQEMRWGGSYNEQFF.

This chain joins TRBV18 and TRBJ1-1, with unresolved D. This CDR3 is built from 13 residues. Germline V gene data show CDR1 as KGHSH and CDR2 as LQKENI. Trimming shortened V by 2 bases and J by 2 bases, and 6 bases separated the two germline ends. CDR3 sequence reads: CASSPIDNTEAFF. The CDR3 DNA follows: TGTGCCAGCTCACCAATAGATAACACTGAAGCTTTCTTT.

This rearrangement joins TRBV7-9 to TRBJ2-7, with D maybe TRBD1 (6 bases). The CDR3 contains 15 residues. The V gene lost 7 bases and the J gene lost 7 bases, with 23 bases spanning the gap. CDR1 SEHNR and CDR2 FQNEAQ come from the germline V gene (reference sequence). The CDR3 loop reads CASTQLGRGYEEQYF. For the CDR3, the DNA is TGTGCCAGCACCCAGTTGGGCAGGGGCTATGAGGAGCAGTACTTC. Based on the CDR3 plus reference TRBV7-9 and TRBJ2-7, the full variable domain is DTGVSQNPRHKITKRGQNVTFRCDPISEHNRLYWYRQTLGQGPEFLTYFQNEAQLEKSRLLSDRFSAERPKGSFSTLEIQRTEQGDSAMYLCASTQLGRGYEEQYFGPGTRLTVT.

The rearrangement links TRBV27 to TRBJ2-1; 7 nucleotides match TRBD2. The CDR3 runs to 16 residues. Germline-derived CDR1 and CDR2 are MNHEY and SMNVEV (reference sequence). After removal of 6 bases from V and 0 bases from J, the junction contained 8 bases not matched to a gene. The CDR3 DNA follows: TGTGCCAGCAGCCCTACGCGGGGGAGCTCCTACAATGAGCAGTTCTTC. This encodes CASSPTRGSSYNEQFF.

The rearrangement joins TRBV6-5 to TRBJ2-1, with 9 bases aligning to TRBD1. Germline V gives CDR1 MNHEY, CDR2 SVGAGI. V dropped 2 bases and J dropped 8; count of bases not matched to a gene: 10. The CDR3 is 16 residues long. CDR3 in DNA: TGTGCCAGCAGTTACCATTTTACAGGGGGCCCGGATGAGCAGTTCTTC. Protein sequence: CASSYHFTGGPDEQFF.

V gene TRBV19 combines with J gene TRBJ1-1, with D tentatively TRBD1 (6 bases). CDR1 is LNHDA and CDR2 is SQIVND in the germline V gene (reference sequence). Deletions cut 1 base from V and 4 bases from J, with 13 bases between. The CDR3 sequence is 15 residues long. The CDR3 sequence: CASSIGRQGPTEAFF. Written as DNA, the CDR3 is TGTGCCAGTAGTATAGGTCGCCAGGGGCCCACTGAAGCTTTCTTT.

This chain joins TRBV7-9 and TRBJ2-3, with TRBD1 identical over 7 bases. The germline CDR1 and CDR2 sequences are SEHNR and FQNEAQ (reference sequence). The J segment lost 0 bases and the V segment lost 4 bases, leaving 13 bases of the junction unmatched. CDR3 length: 18 amino acids. The CDR3 DNA reads as TGTGCCAGCAGCTCCACACGGGACAGCTTTCCTAGCACAGATACGCAGTATTTT. Translation: CASSSTRDSFPSTDTQYF.

The rearrangement uses TRBV28 and TRBJ1-1; 8 nucleotides line up with TRBD1. Germline assignment: CDR1 MDHEN and CDR2 SYDVKM. Unmatched junction bases numbered 11, after V lost 7 bases and J lost 1 base. The CDR3 is 16 residues long. For the CDR3, the DNA is TGTGCCAGCACTCAGGGGGCCCGAAAGCGGAACACTGAAGCTTTCTTT. It translates to CASTQGARKRNTEAFF.